What follows describes a single T cell receptor (beta chain). This clonotype showed up just once. Which antigen it targets is not known. No much larger clone is present one base from it, and per-base qualities are unavailable. One read alone lends weak support. In the germline V gene, CDR1 corresponds to SGHAT and CDR2 to FQNNGV. Its CDR3 holds 16 amino acids, cysteine through phenylalanine. Here the CDR3 DNA is all that survives: 48 bases in frame from base 1. Trimming takes 2 bases off V and 5 bases off J; junction bases not matched to a gene: 11. Library preparation was by 5' RACE. These reads were obtained on an Illumina MiSeq. Through fastp at Q25 and MiXCR, TCRdb rebuilt clones from the public reads, retaining in-frame beta chains. CDR3 protein duplicates are merged, each entry listing the most common genes and DNA. This sample is represented by tens of thousands of distinct CDR3 sequences; 15% to 20% of them were singletons. Approximately 4.8% of the sample is held by the ten biggest clonotypes.

These data belong to a study of T cells of healthy individuals (dated by TCRdb to 2016 to 2019). The receptor was derived from a human donor in good health. Recombination linked TRBV11-2 to TRBJ2-7; 8 middle bases align to TRBD1. The DNA is TGTGCCAGCAGCTTAATAGTCGGGGGACAGGCGGACGAGCAGTACTTC. It encodes CASSLIVGGQADEQYF.